Below, 27 T cell receptor beta chains from the same sample are listed, as sequenced in a study of metastatic and nonmetastatic thyroid tumors. TCRdb reprocessed the PCR reads via MiXCR. The top ten hold 7.5% to 10% of the sample, which has 35,000 to 50,000 clones, around 2.9% seen once. No treatment had been given to any patient before thyroid surgery. Specimen: blood. Receptor source: a female donor with papillary thyroid cancer or a benign thyroid nodule (not recorded which). Some clones in this sample may be carry-over from other donors' samples.

This clone has at least ten counts. V is TRBV18 and J is TRBJ2-5, with D possibly matching TRBD2 (6 bases). V was shortened by 0 bases and J by 5 bases, with 7 bases between the two germline ends. CDR3 length: 13 amino acids. The germline CDR1 and CDR2 sequences are KGHSH and LQKENI. CDR3 DNA: TGTGCCAGCTCACCACCGGGGAGGGAGACCCAGTACTTC. Translating it yields CASSPPGRETQYF.

The table lists this clone with many counts. The chain carries TRBV7-3 and TRBJ1-1; unclear D gene. Germline V gene sequence: CDR1 SGHTA, CDR2 FQGTGA. CDR3 length equals 14 residues. V shed 2 bases and J shed 4 bases, with 11 bases lying between them. For the CDR3, the DNA is TGTGCCAGCAGCTTAGCCGGGCCCGGCACTGAAGCTTTCTTT. Translation: CASSLAGPGTEAFF.

This clone occurred many times. The chain is built from TRBV6-1 and TRBJ2-5, with TRBD1 matching 11 bases. In germline, CDR1 is MNHNS, CDR2 SASEGT. The CDR3 is made up of 15 amino acids. With 5 bases clipped from V and 5 bases from J, the junction kept 7 bases outside the gene matches. The CDR3 sequence is CASSWTGGRIETQYF. CDR3 bases: TGTGCCAGCAGTTGGACAGGGGGCCGAATTGAGACCCAGTACTTC.

This clone was counted a few times. A much larger clonotype is one base distant, so this may be a read error. This sample also contains other DNA sequences that code for the same CDR3. The genes are TRBV28 and TRBJ2-1; D is ambiguous. The length of the CDR3 is 11 residues. CDR1 is MDHEN, CDR2 SYDVKM, per germline. The V gene lost 1 base and the J gene lost 9 bases, with 4 bases spanning the gap. The chain's CDR3 is CASSLSFEQFF. The CDR3, as DNA: TGTGCCAGCAGTTTATCCTTTGAGCAGTTCTTC.

This clone has more than one count but fewer than ten. This chain links TRBV6-4 with TRBJ2-1, with 9 positions matching TRBD2. The V gene end was trimmed by 3 bases and the J gene end by 4 bases; junction bases not matched to a gene: 4. Germline V gene data show CDR1 as MRHNA and CDR2 as SNTAGT. The CDR3 is 15 amino acids. The CDR3 region is CASSELAGEYNEQFF. CDR3 sequence (DNA): TGTGCCAGCAGTGAGTTAGCGGGGGAATACAATGAGCAGTTCTTC.

This clone was counted at least ten times. A much more abundant neighbour one base away suggests this may be a read error. The chain uses TRBV19 and TRBJ1-1; 7 bases match TRBD1. The CDR3 is made up of 13 amino acids. Germline values: CDR1 LNHDA, CDR2 SQIVND (reference sequence). The V gene end was trimmed by 7 bases and the J gene end by 4 bases; junction bases not matched to a gene: 6. For the CDR3, the DNA is TGTGCCAGTATGGGGAGGGGGCTCACTGAAGCTTTCTTT. Amino acids: CASMGRGLTEAFF.

This clone was counted ten times or more. The chain joins TRBV5-6 to TRBJ2-2; D is uncertain. The CDR3 loop spans 12 amino acids. CDR1 is SGHDT, CDR2 YYEEEE, per germline. The ends were cut back, 5 bases at V and 8 bases at J, with 10 bases in the middle. The DNA for the CDR3 is TGTGCCAGCAGTTGGAGTTCAGGGGAGCTGTTTTTT. Translating gives CASSWSSGELFF.

This chain connects TRBV6-2 or TRBV6-3 to TRBJ2-1; 11 positions agree with TRBD2. Germline-derived CDR1 and CDR2 are MNHEY and SVGEGT. V was clipped by 8 bases and J by 8 bases; unmatched bases: 11. The CDR3 covers 15 residues. This CDR3 reads CASADSGRALHEQFF. CDR3 nucleotide sequence: TGTGCCAGCGCTGATAGCGGGAGGGCCCTCCATGAGCAGTTCTTC.

This clone was detected only a few times. The gene calls are TRBV12-3 or TRBV12-4 and TRBJ1-4; no definite D call. Trimming removed 1 base from V and 0 bases from J, with 12 bases in between. The CDR3 covers 17 residues. This CDR3 is CASSLVGRATTNEKLFF. CDR3 in DNA: TGTGCCAGCAGTTTAGTCGGTAGGGCCACAACTAATGAAAAACTGTTTTTT.

Points on this clone: One end of the junction is discordant with germline, which a read error may explain. V usage is TRBV30 and J usage is TRBJ1-1; D remains unclear. From germline, CDR1 is GTSNPN and CDR2 SVGIG (reference sequence). The CDR3 length is 14 residues. CDR3 DNA: TGTGCCTGGAGGGGGTTTGTCGAGAACACTGAAACTTTCTTT. Translating it yields CAWRGFVENTETFF.

This clone has more than one count but fewer than ten. This chain joins TRBV2 and TRBJ2-3, with D unclear. This CDR3 has 14 amino acids. V lost 4 bases, J lost 0 bases, and 8 bases lay in between. Germline assignment: CDR1 SNHLY and CDR2 FYNNEI. CDR3 sequence reads: CASSADGSTDTQYF. In nucleotides, the CDR3 is TGTGCCAGCAGTGCTGACGGTAGCACAGATACGCAGTATTTT.

This clone was seen only a few times. The chain recombines TRBV5-1 with TRBJ2-3, with TRBD2 as a possible D gene (6 bases). CDR3 length equals 14 residues. Germline loops: CDR1 SGHRS, CDR2 YFSETQ. Trimming stripped 1 base from V and 5 bases from J, with 11 bases between. CDR3 sequence (DNA): TGCGCCAGCAGCTTGAGAGGAGGGGAAGATACGCAGTATTTT. Protein product: CASSLRGGEDTQYF.

This clone came up many times. The chain uses TRBV20-1 and TRBJ2-6, with 9 bases identical to TRBD1. This CDR3 has 15 residues. V dropped 2 bases and J dropped 2; count of bases not matched to a gene: 1. The germline gives CDR1 DFQATT, CDR2 SNEGSKA (reference sequence). As DNA, the CDR3 is TGCAGTGCTAGAAGGACAGGGGCTGGGGCCAACGTCCTGACTTTC. Translation gives CSARRTGAGANVLTF.

This clone was detected ten times or more. This rearrangement joins TRBV14 to TRBJ1-2, with unresolved D. The ends were cut back, 4 bases at V and 8 bases at J, with 11 bases in the middle. Germline V gene data show CDR1 as SGHDN and CDR2 as FVKESK. The CDR3 extends over 12 amino acids. The CDR3 region has the DNA TGTGCCAGCAGCCTCCGGACGGACGGCTACACCTTC. The encoded protein is CASSLRTDGYTF.

At least ten counts were recorded for this clone. A much more abundant neighbour one base away suggests this may be a read error. V gene TRBV20-1 combines with J gene TRBJ2-1; D is undetermined. Germline CDR1 and CDR2: DFQATT and SNEGSKA (reference sequence). The CDR3 length is 14 residues. V gave up 3 bases and J gave up 5 bases, with 14 bases separating them. The CDR3 sequence is CSASSPTGHNEQFF. CDR3 nucleotides: TGCAGTGCTAGTAGCCCCACCGGCCACAATGAGCAGTTCTTC.

The V gene is TRBV15, the J gene TRBJ2-5; the D call may be TRBD1 or TRBD2 (5 bases each). The CDR3 loop spans 15 amino acids. The V end was cut by 3 bases, the J end by 5 bases, with 16 bases between. From germline, CDR1 is LNHNV and CDR2 YYDKDF (reference sequence). CDR3 region: CATSSATGLGETQYF. CDR3 DNA: TGTGCCACCAGCAGCGCTACAGGACTGGGGGAGACCCAGTACTTC.

This sequence joins TRBV6-4 and TRBJ1-2; tentatively, D is TRBD1 (5 bases). This CDR3 comprises 14 residues. V was trimmed by 7 bases and J by 4 bases, leaving 16 bases between them. Germline CDR1 reads MRHNA; CDR2 reads SNTAGT. CDR3 DNA sequence: TGTGCCAGCACCGAAGGGGAGGGAGGCTATGGCTACACCTTC. Protein product: CASTEGEGGYGYTF.

The rearrangement links TRBV12-3 or TRBV12-4 to TRBJ1-2; D may be TRBD1 (5 bases). V shed 0 bases and J shed 8 bases, with 19 bases lying between them. The CDR3 has 16 amino acids. CDR3: CASSLATVWDIGGYTF. The CDR3 DNA sequence: TGTGCCAGCAGTTTAGCGACAGTTTGGGATATAGGAGGCTACACCTTC.

This clone was found many times. A much larger clone lies a single base off, so this may be a read error. The same CDR3 can be traced to other DNA sequences in this sample. Here the CDR3 reads CASQAGDDTGELFF. As DNA, the CDR3 is TGTGCCAGTCAGGCGGGGGATGACACCGGGGAGCTGTTTTTT. The V call is TRBV6-4, the J call TRBJ2-2; TRBD2 agrees at 7 bases. V lost 9 bases, J lost 3 bases, and 7 bases stayed unmatched. CDR3 size: 14 residues. CDR1 MRHNA and CDR2 SNTAGT come from the germline V gene.

In this sample, this clone turned up many times. This chain's CDR3 is CASSFRRSYEQYF. CDR3 nucleotides: TGTGCCAGCAGTTTCCGGAGATCCTACGAGCAGTACTTC. This sequence joins TRBV12-3 or TRBV12-4 and TRBJ2-7, with no clear D. This CDR3 has 13 amino acids. Trimming stripped 3 bases from V and 1 base from J, with 7 bases between.

This clone has at least ten counts. The chain joins TRBV2 to TRBJ1-1, with D possibly being TRBD1 (5 bases). V was trimmed by 6 bases and J by 0 bases, leaving 8 bases between them. CDR3 length: 13 residues. Germline values: CDR1 SNHLY, CDR2 FYNNEI. This chain's CDR3 is CASRRTMNTEAFF. The CDR3 nucleotides are TGTGCCAGCAGACGGACAATGAACACTGAAGCTTTCTTT. Full variable domain (rest looked up from reference TRBV2 and TRBJ1-1): EPEVTQTPSHQVTQMGQEVILRCVPISNHLYFYWYRQILGQKVEFLVSFYNNEISEKSEIFDDQFSVERPDGSNFTLKIRSTKLEDSAMYFCASRRTMNTEAFFGQGTRLTVV.

This clone was observed a few times. The rearrangement links TRBV4-1 to TRBJ2-3; no definite D call. V lost 0 bases and J 2 bases, leaving 6 bases between the germline ends. Germline V lookup: CDR1 MGHRA, CDR2 YSYEKL. This CDR3 has 14 amino acids. Here the CDR3 DNA reads TGCGCCAGCAGCCAAGATCGGCCCACAGATACGCAGTATTTT. The encoded protein is CASSQDRPTDTQYF.

This clone was counted at least ten times. V gene TRBV20-1 combines with J gene TRBJ1-4; 8 bases are a match to TRBD1. The CDR3 is 15 amino acids. Losses at the gene ends were 5 bases for V and 3 bases for J; bases not matched to a gene: 8. The germline gives CDR1 DFQATT, CDR2 SNEGSKA (reference sequence). CDR3 region: CSAARMDRANEKLFF. Written as DNA, the CDR3 is TGCAGTGCTGCTCGAATGGACAGGGCTAATGAAAAACTGTTTTTT.

The CDR3 loop is CASSEQGAVYNEQFF. In DNA form, the CDR3 reads TGTGCCAGCAGTGAACAGGGGGCCGTCTACAATGAGCAGTTCTTC. The chain recombines TRBV6-4 with TRBJ2-1; TRBD1 agrees at 9 bases. Germline V CDR1 and CDR2: MRHNA, SNTAGT. This CDR3 has 15 amino acids. V lost 3 bases to trimming and J lost 3 bases; unmatched junction nucleotides: 3.

Many counts were recorded for this clone. V gene TRBV10-3 combines with J gene TRBJ1-2, with 7 bases matching TRBD1. Trimming at V came to 0 bases and at J to 7 bases, leaving 14 bases not matched to a gene. The CDR3 has 17 residues. Germline V gene sequence: CDR1 ENHRY, CDR2 SYGVKD. The CDR3: CAISESSPGQNYGGYTF. In nucleotides, the CDR3 is TGTGCCATCAGTGAGTCTAGCCCGGGACAGAACTATGGTGGCTACACCTTC.

In regard to this clone: One end of the junction varies from germline; a read error may be responsible. The J gene is TRBJ1-1, the V gene TRBV5-1, with unresolved D. CDR1 is SGHRS and CDR2 is YFSETQ in the germline V gene. CDR3 length: 14 amino acids. The CDR3 sequence is CASSPPTRNSEAFF. DNA of the CDR3: TGCGCCAGCAGCCCTCCGACCCGGAACAGTGAAGCTTTCTTT. The full variable domain, rest sourced from reference TRBV5-1 and TRBJ1-1, is KAGVTQTPRYLIKTRGQQVTLSCSPISGHRSVSWYQQTPGQGLQFLFEYFSETQRNKGNFPGRFSGRQFSNSRSEMNVSTLELGDSALYLCASSPPTRNSEAFFGQGTRLTVV.

This clone was picked up many times. The rearrangement joins TRBV20-1 to TRBJ1-2; 11 positions agree with TRBD1. Trimming removed 5 bases from V and 4 bases from J; junction bases left unmatched: 15. Looked up from germline, CDR1 is DFQATT and CDR2 is SNEGSKA (reference sequence). CDR3 length: 17 residues. In nucleotides, the CDR3 is TGCAGTGCTCGCTCAGCGGGACAGGGGGTTGCCTTCTATGGCTACACCTTC. Translated, it gives CSARSAGQGVAFYGYTF.